The entry below describes one TCR beta chain. The data were taken from a study of blood T cell repertoires in COVID-19. The overall study: The United States, Italy and Spain supplied acute and convalescent COVID-19 samples. In each case, the material was cDNA or gDNA derived from T cells, B-cell-depleted T cells, or PBMCs.

Original processing notes: Cell counts per sample came from amplifying reference gene primers. TCRdb's copy holds only in-frame clones and misses some; the assay was immunoSEQ multiplex PCR. That table is the source of V, J and clone size, and D and trimming were worked out from the DNA. The sample carries about 270,000 clones, around nine tenths recorded once. Germline V gives CDR1 SGDLS, CDR2 YYNGEE. The CDR3 spans 15 residues. With V trimmed by 2 bases and J by 2 bases, 5 bases remained unmatched. This receptor was obtained from a man aged 35-49 years who had recovered from COVID-19. The sequenced material came from peripheral blood. The chain employs TRBV9 and TRBJ2-3; 7 nucleotides agree with TRBD2. CDR3 loop: CASSVRAGVTDTQYF. The CDR3 DNA is TGTGCCAGCAGCGTTAGGGCGGGAGTCACAGATACGCAGTATTTT. Combining the CDR3 with reference TRBV9 and TRBJ2-3 gives the whole variable domain DSGVTQTPKHLITATGQRVTLRCSPRSGDLSVYWYQQSLDQGLQFLIQYYNGEERAKGNILERFSAQQFPDLHSELNLSSLELGDSALYFCASSVRAGVTDTQYFGPGTRLTVL.